The TCR beta chain described here comes from a study of cytomegalovirus exposure and HLA in healthy donors. Study results and limitations: It is likely that the observed cluster of highly shared sequence variants was a sequencing artifact.

The CDR3 contains 14 residues. Trimming removed 5 bases from V and 6 bases from J, with 13 bases in between. Germline CDR1 MNHEY, CDR2 SVGAGI. Use of 60 Vbeta and 13 Jbeta primers characterized the PCR. Assay: immunoSEQ multiplex PCR; the TCRdb copy retains only in-frame clones and omits some. Among under 200,000 clones, just under 80% were seen once, and the ten largest hold about 1.3%. Every donor was a healthy person donating bone marrow. A note on this clone: Its antigen is unidentified.

Sequenced material: PBMCs. This TCR was sampled from a man aged 25-45 years in good health and CMV-seronegative. V and J are TRBV6-5 and TRBJ1-4; D possibly corresponds to TRBD1 (5 bases). The CDR3 loop reads CASSPTDADEKLFF. CDR3 in DNA: TGTGCCAGCAGTCCGACAGACGCGGATGAAAAACTGTTTTTT.